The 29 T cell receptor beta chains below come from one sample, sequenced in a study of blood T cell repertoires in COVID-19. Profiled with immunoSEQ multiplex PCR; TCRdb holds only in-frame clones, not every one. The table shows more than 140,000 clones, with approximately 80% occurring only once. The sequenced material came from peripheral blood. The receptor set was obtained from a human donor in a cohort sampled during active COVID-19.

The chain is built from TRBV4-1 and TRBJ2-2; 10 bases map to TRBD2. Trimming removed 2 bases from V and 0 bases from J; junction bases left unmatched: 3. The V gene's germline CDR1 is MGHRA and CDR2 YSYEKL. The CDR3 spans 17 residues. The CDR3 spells CASSQQLAGSNTGELFF. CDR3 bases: TGCGCCAGCAGCCAACAACTAGCGGGATCGAACACCGGGGAGCTGTTTTTT.

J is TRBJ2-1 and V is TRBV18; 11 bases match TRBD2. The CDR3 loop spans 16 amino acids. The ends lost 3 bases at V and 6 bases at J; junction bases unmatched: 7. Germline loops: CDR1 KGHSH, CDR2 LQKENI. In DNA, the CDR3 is TGTGCCAGCTCACCTCAAGGACTAGCGGGCCCCAATGAGCAGTTCTTC. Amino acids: CASSPQGLAGPNEQFF.

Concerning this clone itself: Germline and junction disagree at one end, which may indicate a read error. The CDR3 reads CASSLAATGNPYNEQFF. The CDR3 DNA reads as TGTGCTAGCAGCTTAGCCGCGACAGGGAACCCCTACAATGAGCAGTTCTTC. The J gene is TRBJ2-1, the V gene TRBV7-7, with 7 bases that match TRBD1. Germline V CDR1 and CDR2: SSHAT, FNYEAQ (reference sequence). There are 17 residues in the CDR3.

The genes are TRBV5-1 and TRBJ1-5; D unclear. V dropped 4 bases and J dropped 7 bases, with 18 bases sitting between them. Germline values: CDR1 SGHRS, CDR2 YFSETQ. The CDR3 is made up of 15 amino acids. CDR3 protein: CASSPVGGVRQPQHF. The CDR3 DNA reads TGCGCCAGCAGCCCCGTGGGCGGGGTCAGGCAGCCCCAGCATTTT.

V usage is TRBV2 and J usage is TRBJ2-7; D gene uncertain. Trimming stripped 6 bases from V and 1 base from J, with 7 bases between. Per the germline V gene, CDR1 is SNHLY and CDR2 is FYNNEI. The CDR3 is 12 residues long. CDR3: CASRVVSYEQYF. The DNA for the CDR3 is TGTGCCAGCAGGGTAGTATCCTACGAGCAGTACTTC.

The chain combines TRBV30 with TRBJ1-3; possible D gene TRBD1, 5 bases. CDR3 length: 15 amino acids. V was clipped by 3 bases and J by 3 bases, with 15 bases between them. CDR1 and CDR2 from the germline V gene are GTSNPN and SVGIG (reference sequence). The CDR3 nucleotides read TGTGCCTGGAGCCCGGGAGGGGCGCGTGGAAACACCATATATTTT. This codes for CAWSPGGARGNTIYF.

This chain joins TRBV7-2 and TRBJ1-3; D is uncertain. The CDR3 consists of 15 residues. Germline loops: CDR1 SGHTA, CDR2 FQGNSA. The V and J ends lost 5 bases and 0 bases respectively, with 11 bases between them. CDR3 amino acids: CASSLREFSGNTIYF. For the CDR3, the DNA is TGTGCCAGCAGCCTCCGGGAGTTCTCTGGAAACACCATATATTTT. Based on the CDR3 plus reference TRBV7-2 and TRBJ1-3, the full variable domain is GAGVSQSPSNKVTEKGKDVELRCDPISGHTALYWYRQSLGQGLEFLIYFQGNSAPDKSGLPSDRFSAERTGGSVSTLTIQRTQQEDSAVYLCASSLREFSGNTIYFGEGSWLTVV.

The CDR3 here is CASSILGQGPDDGYTF. The CDR3 DNA follows: TGTGCCAGTAGTATCCTCGGACAGGGGCCAGATGACGGCTACACCTTC. This sequence joins TRBV19 and TRBJ1-2; 9 bases line up with TRBD1. With V trimmed by 3 bases and J by 8 bases, 13 bases remained unmatched. The CDR3 runs to 16 residues. Germline CDR1 is LNHDA and CDR2 is SQIVND (reference sequence).

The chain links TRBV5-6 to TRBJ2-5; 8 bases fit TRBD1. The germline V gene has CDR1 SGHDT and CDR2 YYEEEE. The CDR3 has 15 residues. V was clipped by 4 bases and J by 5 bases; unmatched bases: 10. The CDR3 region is CASSRVSGGLETQYF. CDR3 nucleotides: TGTGCCAGCAGCAGGGTGTCAGGGGGCTTGGAGACCCAGTACTTC.

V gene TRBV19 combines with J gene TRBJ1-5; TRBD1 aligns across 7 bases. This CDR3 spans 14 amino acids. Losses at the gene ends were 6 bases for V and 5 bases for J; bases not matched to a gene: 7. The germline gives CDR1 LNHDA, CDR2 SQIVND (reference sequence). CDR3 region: CASSRGQAYQPQHF. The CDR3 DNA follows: TGTGCCAGTAGCCGTGGACAGGCTTATCAGCCCCAGCATTTT.

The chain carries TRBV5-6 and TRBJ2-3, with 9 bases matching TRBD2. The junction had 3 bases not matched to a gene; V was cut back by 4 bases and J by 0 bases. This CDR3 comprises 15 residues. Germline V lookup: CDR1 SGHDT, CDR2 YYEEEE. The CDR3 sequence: CASSPGLASTDTQYF. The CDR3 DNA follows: TGTGCCAGCAGCCCCGGACTAGCGAGCACAGATACGCAGTATTTT. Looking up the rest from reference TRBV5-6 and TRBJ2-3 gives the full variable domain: DAGVTQSPTHLIKTRGQQVTLRCSPKSGHDTVSWYQQALGQGPQFIFQYYEEEERQRGNFPDRFSGHQFPNYSSELNVNALLLGDSALYLCASSPGLASTDTQYFGPGTRLTVL.

CDR3 sequence: CAWSVRGLATRKFQFF. The CDR3 bases are TGTGCCTGGAGTGTGCGAGGACTAGCGACGAGAAAGTTCCAGTTCTTC. This chain joins TRBV30 and TRBJ2-1; 9 bases line up with TRBD2. Looked up from germline, CDR1 is GTSNPN and CDR2 is SVGIG (reference sequence). This CDR3 has 16 amino acids. After removal of 0 bases from V and 13 bases from J, the junction contained 16 bases not matched to a gene.

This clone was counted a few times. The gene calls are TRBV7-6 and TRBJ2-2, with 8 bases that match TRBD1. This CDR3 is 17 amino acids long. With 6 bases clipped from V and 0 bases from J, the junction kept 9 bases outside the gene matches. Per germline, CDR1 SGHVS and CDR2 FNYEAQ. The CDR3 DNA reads TGTGCCAGCAGGCGACCCGACAGGGGACCGAACACCGGGGAGCTGTTTTTT. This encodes CASRRPDRGPNTGELFF.

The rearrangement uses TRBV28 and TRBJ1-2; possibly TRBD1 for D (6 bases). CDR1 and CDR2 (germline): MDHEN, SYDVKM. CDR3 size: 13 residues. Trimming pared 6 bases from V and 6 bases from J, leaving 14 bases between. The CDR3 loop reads CASRGTSRDGYTF. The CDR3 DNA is TGTGCCAGCAGAGGGACATCCCGCGATGGCTACACCTTC.

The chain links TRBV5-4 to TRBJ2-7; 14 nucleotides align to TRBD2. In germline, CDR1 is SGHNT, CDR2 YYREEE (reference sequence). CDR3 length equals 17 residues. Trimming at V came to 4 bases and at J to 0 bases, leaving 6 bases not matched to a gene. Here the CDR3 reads CASSMGLAGVGSYEQYF. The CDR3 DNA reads TGTGCCAGCAGCATGGGACTAGCGGGAGTGGGCTCCTACGAGCAGTACTTC.

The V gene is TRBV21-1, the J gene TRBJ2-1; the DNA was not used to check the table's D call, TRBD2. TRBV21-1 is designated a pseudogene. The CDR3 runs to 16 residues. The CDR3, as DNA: TGTGCCAGCAGCGCCCGGACTAGCGGGAGGGTGGATGAGCAGTTCTTC. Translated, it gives CASSARTSGRVDEQFF.

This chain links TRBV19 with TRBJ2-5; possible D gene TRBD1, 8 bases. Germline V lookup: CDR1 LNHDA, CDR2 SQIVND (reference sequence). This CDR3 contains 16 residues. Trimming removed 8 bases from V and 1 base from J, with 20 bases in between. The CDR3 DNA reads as TGTGCCAGTGGGGGGGCTTTTGGACAGGGCCAAGAGACCCAGTACTTC. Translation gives CASGGAFGQGQETQYF. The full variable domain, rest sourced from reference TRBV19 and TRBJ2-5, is DGGITQSPKYLFRKEGQNVTLSCEQNLNHDAMYWYRQDPGQGLRLIYYSQIVNDFQKGDIAEGYSVSREKKESFPLTVTSAQKNPTAFYLCASGGAFGQGQETQYFGPGTRLLVL.

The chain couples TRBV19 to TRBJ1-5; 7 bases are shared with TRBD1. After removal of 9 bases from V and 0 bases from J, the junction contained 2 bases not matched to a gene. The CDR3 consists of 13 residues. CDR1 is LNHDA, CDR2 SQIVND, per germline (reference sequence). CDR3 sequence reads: CASRDSSNQPQHF. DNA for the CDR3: TGTGCCAGCCGGGACAGTAGCAATCAGCCCCAGCATTTT.

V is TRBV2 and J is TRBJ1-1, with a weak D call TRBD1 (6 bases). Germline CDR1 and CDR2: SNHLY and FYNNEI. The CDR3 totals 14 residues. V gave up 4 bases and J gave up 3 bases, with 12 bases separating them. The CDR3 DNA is TGTGCCAGCAGTGTGAGGGACACTTACACTGAAGCTTTCTTT. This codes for CASSVRDTYTEAFF.

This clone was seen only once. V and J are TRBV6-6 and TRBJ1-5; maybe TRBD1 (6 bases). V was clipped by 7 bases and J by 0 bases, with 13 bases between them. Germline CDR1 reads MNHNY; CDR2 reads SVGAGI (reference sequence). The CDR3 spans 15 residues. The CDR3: CASTPQQGSNQPQHF. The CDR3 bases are TGTGCCAGCACCCCGCAACAGGGTAGCAATCAGCCCCAGCATTTT.

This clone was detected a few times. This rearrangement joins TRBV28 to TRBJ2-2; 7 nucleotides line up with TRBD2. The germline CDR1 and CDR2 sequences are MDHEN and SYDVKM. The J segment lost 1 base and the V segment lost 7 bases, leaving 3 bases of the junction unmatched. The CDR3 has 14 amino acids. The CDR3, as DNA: TGTGCCAGCATTGGCGGGGGGAACACCGGGGAGCTGTTTTTT. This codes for CASIGGGNTGELFF.

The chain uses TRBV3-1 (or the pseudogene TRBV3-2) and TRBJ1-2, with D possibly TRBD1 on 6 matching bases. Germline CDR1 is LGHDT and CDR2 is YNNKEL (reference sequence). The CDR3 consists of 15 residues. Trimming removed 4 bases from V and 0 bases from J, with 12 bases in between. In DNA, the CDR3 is TGTGCCAGCAGCCTTTCAGGGGCGTCTAACTATGGCTACACCTTC. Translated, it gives CASSLSGASNYGYTF.

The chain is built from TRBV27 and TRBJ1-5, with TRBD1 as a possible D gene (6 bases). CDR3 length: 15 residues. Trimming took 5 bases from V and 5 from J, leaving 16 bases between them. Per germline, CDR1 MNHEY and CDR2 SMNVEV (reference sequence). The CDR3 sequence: CASSAQGFGDQPQHF. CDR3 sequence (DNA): TGTGCCAGCAGTGCACAGGGCTTTGGGGATCAGCCCCAGCATTTT.

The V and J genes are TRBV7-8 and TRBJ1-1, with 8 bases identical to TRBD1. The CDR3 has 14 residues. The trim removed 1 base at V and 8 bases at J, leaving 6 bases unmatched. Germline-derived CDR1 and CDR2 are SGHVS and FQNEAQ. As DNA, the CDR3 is TGTGCCAGCAGCTTAGGGACCGGGACAGGAGAAGCTTTCTTT. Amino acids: CASSLGTGTGEAFF.

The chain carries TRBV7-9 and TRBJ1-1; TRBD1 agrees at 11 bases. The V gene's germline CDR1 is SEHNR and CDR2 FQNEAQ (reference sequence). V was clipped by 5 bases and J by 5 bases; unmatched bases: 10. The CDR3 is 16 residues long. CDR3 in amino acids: CASSLRTGGAGTEAFF. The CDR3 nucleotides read TGTGCCAGCAGCCTCCGGACAGGGGGCGCGGGGACTGAAGCTTTCTTT.

CDR3 in DNA: TGTGCCAGCAGCTGGACCGGGACAGCTAACTATGGCTACACCTTC. Translating it yields CASSWTGTANYGYTF. V gene TRBV5-8 combines with J gene TRBJ1-2; 7 bases are a match to TRBD1. Germline trimming cut 3 bases from V and 0 bases from J; bases unmatched to any gene: 5. CDR1 is SGHTS, CDR2 YDEGEE, per germline. The CDR3 consists of 15 residues.

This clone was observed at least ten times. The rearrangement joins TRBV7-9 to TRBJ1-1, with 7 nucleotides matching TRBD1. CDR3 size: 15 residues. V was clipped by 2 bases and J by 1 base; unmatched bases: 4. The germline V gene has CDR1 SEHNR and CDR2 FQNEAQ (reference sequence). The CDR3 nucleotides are TGTGCCAGCAGCTTATCGGACAGGTCGAACACTGAAGCTTTCTTT. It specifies CASSLSDRSNTEAFF. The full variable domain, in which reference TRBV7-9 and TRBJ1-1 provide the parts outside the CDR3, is DTGVSQNPRHKITKRGQNVTFRCDPISEHNRLYWYRQTLGQGPEFLTYFQNEAQLEKSRLLSDRFSAERPKGSFSTLEIQRTEQGDSAMYLCASSLSDRSNTEAFFGQGTRLTVV.

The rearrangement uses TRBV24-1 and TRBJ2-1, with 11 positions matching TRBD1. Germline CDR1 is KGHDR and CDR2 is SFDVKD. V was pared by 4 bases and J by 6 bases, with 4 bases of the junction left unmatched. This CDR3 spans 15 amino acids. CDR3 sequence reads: CATSDPGQGGNEQFF. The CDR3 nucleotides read TGTGCCACCAGTGACCCGGGACAGGGGGGCAATGAGCAGTTCTTC.

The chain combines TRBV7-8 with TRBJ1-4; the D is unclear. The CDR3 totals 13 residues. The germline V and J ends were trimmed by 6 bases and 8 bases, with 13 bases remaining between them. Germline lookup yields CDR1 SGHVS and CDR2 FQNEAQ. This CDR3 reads CASSRLGSEKLFF. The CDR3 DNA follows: TGTGCCAGCAGTCGTCTCGGGAGCGAAAAACTGTTTTTT.